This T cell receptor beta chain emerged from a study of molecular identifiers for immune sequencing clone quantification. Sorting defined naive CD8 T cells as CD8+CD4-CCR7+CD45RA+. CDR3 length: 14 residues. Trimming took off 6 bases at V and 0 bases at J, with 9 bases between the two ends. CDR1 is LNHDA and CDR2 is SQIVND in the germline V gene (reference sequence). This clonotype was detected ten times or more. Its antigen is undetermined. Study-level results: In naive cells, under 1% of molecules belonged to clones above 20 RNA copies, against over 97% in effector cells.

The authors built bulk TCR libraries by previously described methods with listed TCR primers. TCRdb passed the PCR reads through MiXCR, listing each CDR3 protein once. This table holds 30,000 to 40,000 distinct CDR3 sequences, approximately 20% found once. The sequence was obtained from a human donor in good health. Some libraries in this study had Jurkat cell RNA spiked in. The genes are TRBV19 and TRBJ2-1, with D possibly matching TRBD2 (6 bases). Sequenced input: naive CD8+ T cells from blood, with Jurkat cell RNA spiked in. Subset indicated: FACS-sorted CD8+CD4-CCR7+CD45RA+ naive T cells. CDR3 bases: TGTGCCAGTAGCTACGGGAGCTCCTACAATGAGCAGTTCTTC. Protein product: CASSYGSSYNEQFF.